One and the same sample provided the 27 T cell receptor delta chains below, sequenced in a study of gamma-delta chains in newborns, infants, children. TCRdb re-analyzed the reads via CATT. The table includes just under 2,500 delta-chain clones, around 9.9% detected once. Sequenced: blood. The source of these receptors is a child who was a newborn, infant or young child, either healthy, febrile or measles-vaccinated (not recorded which).

By share, this clone ranks as medium-sized. V and J are TRDV2 and TRDJ3; 9 nucleotides align to TRDD3. The CDR3 is 19 amino acids. Germline trimming cut 0 bases from V and 0 bases from J; bases unmatched to any gene: 5. Germline-derived CDR1 and CDR2 are GEAIGNYY and EKD. CDR3 loop: CACDTMGIRDSWDTRQMFF. CDR3 nucleotides: TGTGCCTGTGACACCATGGGGATACGAGACTCCTGGGACACCCGACAGATGTTTTTC.

Details on this clone: This sample also contains other DNA sequences that code for the same CDR3. This chain connects TRDV1 to TRDJ1, with 12 bases fitting TRDD3. CDR1 TSWWSYY and CDR2 QGS come from the germline V gene. Trimming at V came to 5 bases and at J to 8 bases, leaving 9 bases not matched to a gene. This CDR3 spans 15 amino acids. Here the CDR3 DNA reads TGTGCTCTTGGGACGTTACTGGGGGATACTTGGAAACTCATCTTT. As protein: CALGTLLGDTWKLIF.

Relative to its sample, this clone is medium-sized. The rearrangement joins TRDV2 to TRDJ3, with TRDD3 matching over 8 bases. The CDR3 is 18 residues long. The junction had 6 bases not matched to a gene; V was cut back by 3 bases and J by 0 bases. CDR1 and CDR2 from the germline V gene are GEAIGNYY and EKD. CDR3 residues: CACDVLGGSSWDTRQMFF. CDR3 bases: TGTGCCTGTGACGTACTGGGGGGCAGCTCCTGGGACACCCGACAGATGTTTTTC.

There are a few counts of this clone. TCRdb lists the protein of a much larger clone for this DNA, which differs at residue 3, so this is likely a read error; the protein given here is translated from the DNA itself. The rearrangement joins TRDV2 to TRDJ3; possible D gene TRDD3, 6 bases. There are 16 residues in the CDR3. CDR1 is GEAIGNYY, CDR2 EKD, per germline. The CDR3 DNA reads as TGTGCCCGTGATCCCCTACTGGGACCCACCACCCGACAGATGTTTTTC. Amino acids: CARDPLLGPTTRQMFF.

By share, this clone ranks as medium-sized. The same CDR3 also results from other DNA sequences found in this sample. The chain combines TRDV1 with TRDJ1; 8 bases map to TRDD3. The CDR3 consists of 17 residues. The germline CDR1 and CDR2 sequences are TSWWSYY and QGS. The trim removed 4 bases at V and 0 bases at J, leaving 10 bases unmatched. CDR3 sequence reads: CALGAHFRGINTDKLIF. Written as DNA, the CDR3 is TGTGCTCTTGGGGCCCACTTTAGGGGGATAAACACCGATAAACTCATCTTT.

This clone was seen more than once but under ten times. It differs at one base from a far larger clone, so likely a read error. The same CDR3 is also encoded by other DNA sequences in this sample. The chain uses TRDV2 and TRDJ3, with 7 bases identical to TRDD3. CDR1 is GEAIGNYY, CDR2 EKD, per germline. The CDR3 consists of 19 residues. The trim removed 0 bases at V and 2 bases at J, leaving 9 bases unmatched. CDR3 sequence (DNA): TGTGCCTGTGACACCGTGTCTGGTGGATACGCCTGGGACACCCGACAGATGTTTTTC. Amino acid sequence: CACDTVSGGYAWDTRQMFF.

This clone was seen only a few times. The amino acid sequence in TCRdb belongs to a much larger clone and departs from this DNA's translation at residue 10, likely a sequencing read error; the sequence shown is translated from the DNA. V gene TRDV2 combines with J gene TRDJ3, with D possibly TRDD3 on 5 matching bases. The CDR3 covers 17 residues. Germline V gene data show CDR1 as GEAIGNYY and CDR2 as EKD. The CDR3 DNA is TGTGCCTGTGACACATTGGGATCCTCCCGGGACACCCGACAGATGTTTTTC. It translates to CACDTLGSSRDTRQMFF.

The chain joins TRDV2 to TRDJ1; TRDD3 is a possible D gene (5 bases). The CDR3 totals 13 residues. Trimming shortened V by 9 bases and J by 0 bases, and 13 bases separated the two germline ends. Per germline, CDR1 GEAIGNYY and CDR2 EKD. CDR3 nucleotides: TGTGCCACCGGGAGGGGGTACACCGATAAACTCATCTTT. Residues: CATGRGYTDKLIF.

Relative to its sample, this clone is large. The rearrangement joins TRDV2 to TRDJ3; maybe TRDD3 (5 bases). Germline assignment: CDR1 GEAIGNYY and CDR2 EKD. CDR3 length: 18 amino acids. V lost 1 base and J lost 0, with 12 bases in between. The CDR3 sequence is CACDTPWDSSWDTRQMFF. The CDR3, as DNA: TGTGCCTGTGACACACCCTGGGACAGCTCCTGGGACACCCGACAGATGTTTTTC.

This clone has just a few counts. There is a difference at residue 3 between the TCRdb protein and the DNA translation, so the protein given here was translated from the DNA. The chain employs TRDV1 and TRDJ1, with D perhaps matching TRDD2 or TRDD3 (6 bases each). This CDR3 region has 19 residues. Per germline, CDR1 TSWWSYY and CDR2 QGS. The CDR3 DNA sequence: TGTGCTTTTGGGGACAAACTTCCTCTGGTTAGGGGATCAGGCGATAAACTCATCTTT. Protein sequence: CAFGDKLPLVRGSGDKLIF.

There are a few counts of this clone. A junction end diverges from the germline sequence, so it may reflect a read error. The CDR3 region has the DNA TGTGCCTGTGCCACCATGGGGATACGCGACTCCTGGGACACCCGACAGATGTTTTTC. Protein: CACATMGIRDSWDTRQMFF. The gene calls are TRDV2 and TRDJ3, with 9 nucleotides matching TRDD3. This CDR3 spans 19 amino acids. Germline lookup yields CDR1 GEAIGNYY and CDR2 EKD.

Concerning this clone: TCRdb records a much larger clone's protein for this DNA, with a difference at residue 12 that likely arises from a read error; the protein given is the translation of the DNA. The chain carries TRDV2 and TRDJ1; a possible D gene is TRDD3 (5 bases). The germline gives CDR1 GEAIGNYY, CDR2 EKD. This CDR3 has 15 residues. The DNA for the CDR3 is TGTGCCTGTGACACCGTGGGGACCCACACCGATAACCTCATCTTT. As protein: CACDTVGTHTDNLIF.

This clone was recorded a few times. TCRdb pairs this DNA with a much larger clone's protein that differs at residue 4, likely a read error; the protein shown was translated from the DNA. The chain carries TRDV2 and TRDJ3; 8 nucleotides match TRDD3. V shed 5 bases and J 0 bases; nucleotides not matched to a gene: 8. The CDR3 runs 18 residues. The germline CDR1 and CDR2 sequences are GEAIGNYY and EKD. The CDR3 region is CACALLGGLSWDTRQMFF. The CDR3 DNA reads TGTGCCTGTGCTCTACTGGGGGGCCTCTCCTGGGACACCCGACAGATGTTTTTC.

About this clone: The mismatch at residue 15 between this DNA's translation and the TCRdb protein of a much larger clone likely reflects a read error; the protein shown is translated from the DNA. This chain links TRDV2 with TRDJ1; TRDD3 matches 10 bases. With 3 bases clipped from V and 3 bases from J, the junction kept 21 bases outside the gene matches. Germline V gives CDR1 GEAIGNYY, CDR2 EKD. The CDR3 loop spans 20 amino acids. The CDR3 DNA reads TGTGCCTGTGACCGGATTAGTGGGGGATACTTTGCTCTTGGTGCCGATAAACTCATCTTT. Translating gives CACDRISGGYFALGADKLIF.

Comment on this clone: Other DNA sequences of this sample code for an identical CDR3. The chain recombines TRDV1 with TRDJ1; 9 bases match TRDD3. The V gene's germline CDR1 is TSWWSYY and CDR2 QGS. This CDR3 comprises 22 residues. Unmatched junction bases numbered 26, after V lost 4 bases and J lost 2 bases. CDR3 protein: CALGGPLLPLLGDTSPTDKLIF. The CDR3 nucleotides are TGTGCTCTTGGGGGCCCGCTGCTTCCCCTACTGGGGGACACCTCTCCGACCGATAAACTCATCTTT.

The genes are TRDV3 and TRDJ1, with D perhaps matching TRDD3 (5 bases). The CDR3 sequence is 16 residues long. Between the trimmed V and J ends, which lost 4 bases and 4 bases, there was a span of 25 bases. Germline V gives CDR1 TVYSNPD, CDR2 GDNSRS (reference sequence). The CDR3 loop reads CASFGAGVLRGDKLIF. DNA for the CDR3: TGTGCCTCGTTTGGGGCGGGGGTCCTCAGAGGCGATAAACTCATCTTT.

A word on this clone: TCRdb's entry gives the protein of a much larger clone, which mismatches this DNA's translation at residue 8, likely from a read error; the protein reported here is translated from the DNA. Other DNA sequences in this sample translate to the same CDR3. This sequence joins TRDV2 and TRDJ3; TRDD3 aligns across 9 bases. The length of the CDR3 is 16 residues. Germline CDR1 reads GEAIGNYY; CDR2 reads EKD. V dropped 9 bases and J dropped 2; count of bases not matched to a gene: 7. In DNA, the CDR3 is TGTGCCACAGTCCTGGGGGATCCCTGGGACACCCGACAGATGTTTTTC. This sequence encodes CATVLGDPWDTRQMFF.

This sequence joins TRDV2 and TRDJ1, with 13 bases aligning to TRDD3. The CDR3 covers 17 residues. Germline values: CDR1 GEAIGNYY, CDR2 EKD. V was clipped by 9 bases and J by 1 base; unmatched bases: 13. CDR3 region: CATLLLGDTLSTDKLIF. The CDR3 DNA is TGTGCCACGCTTTTACTGGGGGATACGCTGTCCACCGATAAACTCATCTTT.

Judged by abundance, this clone is medium-sized. The rearrangement links TRDV3 to TRDJ1; a weak D match, TRDD3 (7 bases). This CDR3 is 20 amino acids long. V lost 0 bases, J lost 0 bases, and 29 bases lay in between. The germline gives CDR1 TVYSNPD, CDR2 GDNSRS (reference sequence). The CDR3 protein is CAFRSYKAFPRGMYTDKLIF. In DNA, the CDR3 is TGTGCCTTTAGGTCCTACAAGGCGTTCCCCCGGGGGATGTACACCGATAAACTCATCTTT.

By sample fraction, this clone is hyperexpanded (1% or more). In the same sample, other DNA sequences code for this CDR3. The V and J genes are TRDV2 and TRDJ2; the match to TRDD3 covers 9 bases. The germline CDR1 and CDR2 sequences are GEAIGNYY and EKD. V lost 3 bases, J lost 0 bases, and 10 bases stayed unmatched. The CDR3 consists of 18 residues. The CDR3 is CACDGLGDPLALTAQLFF. In DNA form, the CDR3 reads TGTGCCTGTGACGGTCTGGGGGATCCTCTAGCTTTGACAGCACAACTCTTCTTT.

This clone was recorded a few times. A read error likely explains why the TCRdb protein, taken from a much larger clone, differs from this DNA's translation at residue 4; the protein shown is translated from the DNA. Written as DNA, the CDR3 is TGTGCCTGTGCCCCTGGGGGCCATCACACCGATAAACTCATCTTT. Its protein product is CACAPGGHHTDKLIF. The chain combines TRDV2 with TRDJ1; TRDD3 agrees at 7 bases. CDR1 GEAIGNYY and CDR2 EKD come from the germline V gene. There are 15 residues in the CDR3. V was clipped by 5 bases and J by 0 bases; unmatched bases: 8.

This clone was detected a few times. TCRdb's entry gives the protein of a much larger clone, which mismatches this DNA's translation at residue 7, likely from a read error; the protein reported here is translated from the DNA. The chain recombines TRDV1 with TRDJ1, with unresolved D. Germline CDR1 reads TSWWSYY; CDR2 reads QGS. V was cut by 0 bases and J by 0 bases, with 11 bases left in between. The CDR3 runs 16 residues. The chain's CDR3 is CALGELSRRDTDKLIF. CDR3 DNA: TGTGCTCTTGGGGAACTGAGCCGTCGGGACACCGATAAACTCATCTTT.

In its sample, this clone is medium-sized (0.01 to 0.1%). J is TRDJ1 and V is TRDV1; 11 bases line up with TRDD3. V was clipped by 1 base and J by 0 bases; unmatched bases: 25. The germline V gene encodes CDR1 TSWWSYY and CDR2 QGS. The CDR3 is 24 residues long. The CDR3 is CALGEHLTWPSYIWGILHTDKLIF. The CDR3 nucleotides read TGTGCTCTTGGGGAACACCTTACATGGCCTTCCTACATCTGGGGGATACTACACACCGATAAACTCATCTTT.

This clone was seen a handful of times. The CDR3 spells CALGPHAFLRVGVLGVLVYTDKLIF. The DNA for the CDR3 is TGTGCTCTTGGGCCCCATGCCTTCCTACGTGTGGGGGTACTGGGGGTTTTGGTGTACACCGATAAACTCATCTTT. The chain is built from TRDV1 and TRDJ1, with D possibly being TRDD2 (9 bases). The CDR3 spans 25 residues. V was pared by 5 bases and J by 0 bases, with 43 bases between. The germline V gene encodes CDR1 TSWWSYY and CDR2 QGS.

Concerning this clone: One end of the junction varies from germline; a read error may be responsible. Additional DNA sequences in this sample encode the identical CDR3. The CDR3 nucleotides read TGTGCCACGCTGGGGGCTACGATTAAACTAATCTTT. As protein: CATLGATIKLIF. The chain recombines TRDV2 with TRDJ1, with 7 bases aligning to TRDD3. CDR1 and CDR2 (germline): GEAIGNYY, EKD. The CDR3 totals 12 residues.

A word on this clone: At residue 13, the TCRdb amino acid sequence and the translated nucleotide sequence differ, so the protein here is the DNA translation. The rearrangement links TRDV1 to TRDJ1; D not resolved. The CDR3 runs 18 residues. Germline V lookup: CDR1 TSWWSYY, CDR2 QGS. V dropped 2 bases and J dropped 3 bases, with 22 bases sitting between them. CDR3 DNA sequence: TGTGCTCTTGGGGAAAACTGTTCCGACTATAGAGACGCCGATAAACTCATCTTT. It translates to CALGENCSDYRDADKLIF.

Concerning this clone itself: The TCRdb protein, from a much larger clone, departs from this DNA's translation at residue 6, likely by read error; the protein shown derives from the DNA. This chain joins TRDV2 and TRDJ3; a weak D match, TRDD3 (6 bases). Trimming pared 3 bases from V and 0 bases from J, leaving 14 bases between. The length of the CDR3 is 18 residues. Germline CDR1 GEAIGNYY, CDR2 EKD. The chain's CDR3 is CACDGPGESSWDTRQMFF. The CDR3 nucleotides read TGTGCCTGTGACGGCCCGGGGGAAAGCTCCTGGGACACCCGACAGATGTTTTTC.